This TCR beta chain was retrieved from a study of OX40 agonist ivuxolimab in advanced cancers. Study context: Three partial responders included one hepatocellular carcinoma patient and two cutaneous melanoma patients.

The CDR3 is 14 amino acids. Trimming stripped 5 bases from V and 8 bases from J, with 16 bases between. The germline V gene encodes CDR1 SGDLS and CDR2 YYNGEE. Measured with immunoSEQ multiplex PCR; TCRdb has only the in-frame clones, and not every one. The sample has roughly 50,000 clones; over 80% are singletons. The source was CD4+ or CD8+ T cells sorted from blood, collected in a trial of the OX40 agonist ivuxolimab. The chain employs TRBV9 and TRBJ1-4, with D hard to call. This TCR was recovered from an adult with an advanced solid tumor such as melanoma, head and neck, liver or kidney cancer. This CDR3 reads CASRGPTTQEKLFF. The CDR3 bases are TGTGCCAGCAGAGGACCGACCACCCAGGAAAAACTGTTTTTT. Complete variable domain (other parts from reference TRBV9 and TRBJ1-4): DSGVTQTPKHLITATGQRVTLRCSPRSGDLSVYWYQQSLDQGLQFLIQYYNGEERAKGNILERFSAQQFPDLHSELNLSSLELGDSALYFCASRGPTTQEKLFFGSGTQLSVL.